The following is a TCR beta chain sequence with its context. What it recognizes is unknown. This specimen includes other DNA sequences encoding the same CDR3. These data originate in a study of cytomegalovirus exposure and HLA in healthy donors. With 60 Vbeta and 13 Jbeta primers, the PCR was carried out. As originally analysed: The count from a later analysis was some 80 million unique TCR beta chains, approximately 9.9 million of them shared. Data came from immunoSEQ multiplex PCR; TCRdb stores just in-frame clones and leaves some out. That table furnishes V, J and clone size, whereas the DNA furnished D and trimming. The sample records 150,000 or so clones, just under 80% being singletons. Germline V gene sequence: CDR1 MNHEY, CDR2 SVGAGI. With V trimmed by 6 bases and J by 10 bases, 4 bases remained unmatched. This CDR3 spans 12 amino acids. General study results and limits: 164 TCR beta chains were listed as cytomegalovirus-associated. A few chains tied to CMV proved CMV antigen-specific in vitro. Later analysis identified a missense DCLRE1C variant that was linked to TCR beta V- and J-gene trimming.

This rearrangement joins TRBV6-5 to TRBJ2-5; the match to TRBD1 covers 11 bases. The TCR was taken from a young man in good health and CMV-seronegative. Material: PBMCs. CDR3 in DNA: TGTGCCAGCAGCAGGGACAGGGGGGACCAGTACTTC. This gives the protein CASSRDRGDQYF.